Below, one TCR beta chain is given with its context. Methods used by the authors: The authors estimated nucleated cell counts from reference gene primer amplification. Sequencing was performed with immunoSEQ multiplex PCR; in TCRdb, only in-frame clones are kept and a portion is missing. V and J calls and clone size are copied from that table; D and trimming were computed from the DNA. The data hold about 190,000 clones, with around nine tenths observed a single time. The CDR3 runs 14 residues. V was cut by 4 bases and J by 0 bases, with 9 bases left in between. From germline, CDR1 is ENHRY and CDR2 SYGVKD. This entry belongs to a study of blood T cell repertoires in COVID-19. Overall study context: The origin of the acute and convalescent COVID-19 samples was the United States, Italy and Spain. T cells, B-cell-depleted T cells, or PBMCs provided the cDNA or gDNA that served as material.

The sample was peripheral blood. This sequence joins TRBV10-3 and TRBJ1-2, with D tentatively TRBD1 (5 bases). This clonotype originated in a woman aged 35 to 49 who had recovered from COVID-19. The CDR3 loop is CAISGGGANYGYTF. CDR3 nucleotide sequence: TGTGCCATCAGTGGGGGGGGAGCTAACTATGGCTACACCTTC.